The 27 T cell receptor beta chains presented below share a single source sample, sequenced in a study of beta chain features in type 1 diabetes. TCRB transcripts that were expressed got sequenced, as all of the isolated RNA had been reverse transcribed. Clones were sequenced by immunoSEQ multiplex PCR, and TCRdb holds only the in-frame ones, with some missing. This table holds over 500,000 clones, about 14% found once. The sample consisted of naive CD4+ T cells from blood. The receptors were sampled from a man between 18 and 35 years old in good health.

The table lists this clone with a few counts. V usage is TRBV10-3 and J usage is TRBJ1-1, with unresolved D. Germline CDR1 ENHRY, CDR2 SYGVKD. V lost 1 base to trimming and J lost 5 bases, with 8 bases between them. The CDR3 sequence is 13 residues long. In DNA, the CDR3 is TGTGCCATCAGTGAGTTAAGGATTACTGAAGCTTTCTTT. As protein: CAISELRITEAFF.

This clone has a handful of counts. The chain joins TRBV9 to TRBJ2-6; D not resolved. The ends were cut back, 0 bases at V and 0 bases at J, with 10 bases in the middle. Germline values: CDR1 SGDLS, CDR2 YYNGEE. The CDR3 is 17 residues long. The chain's CDR3 is CASSVEQIVSGANVLTF. In DNA, the CDR3 is TGTGCCAGCAGCGTAGAGCAGATTGTCTCTGGGGCCAACGTCCTGACTTTC.

V usage is TRBV2 and J usage is TRBJ2-7; 10 bases are a match to TRBD2. CDR1 and CDR2 from the germline V gene are SNHLY and FYNNEI. The ends lost 8 bases at V and 0 bases at J; junction bases unmatched: 4. This CDR3 is built from 14 residues. In nucleotides, the CDR3 is TGTGCCAGCTACCTAGCGGGGGTCTCCTACGAGCAGTACTTC. Translation: CASYLAGVSYEQYF.

The chain couples TRBV4-1 to TRBJ2-7; 9 bases fit TRBD1. This CDR3 is 15 amino acids long. Trimming cost V 1 base and J 4 bases; bases outside gene matches: 5. Germline CDR1 is MGHRA and CDR2 is YSYEKL. The CDR3 DNA is TGCGCCAGCAGCCAAGCTGGGACAGGGTTATACGAGCAGTACTTC. Translating gives CASSQAGTGLYEQYF.

This clone was seen only a few times. J is TRBJ2-1 and V is TRBV11-3; D is possibly TRBD1 (5 bases). Germline V gene sequence: CDR1 SGHNT, CDR2 YENEEA. V was pared by 1 base and J by 6 bases, with 16 bases between. The CDR3 runs 16 residues. The DNA of the CDR3 is TGTGCCAGCAGCTTAGGTCCTAGACAGTTTTCCAATGAGCAGTTCTTC. Translating gives CASSLGPRQFSNEQFF.

V is TRBV11-2 and J is TRBJ1-4; D ambiguous. The CDR3 covers 11 residues. The V and J ends lost 5 bases and 13 bases respectively, with 11 bases between them. The V gene's germline CDR1 is SGHAT and CDR2 FQNNGV. The CDR3 here is CASSARRRLFF. Here the CDR3 DNA reads TGTGCCAGCAGCGCGAGGAGGAGACTGTTTTTT.

The V gene is TRBV10-3, the J gene TRBJ1-1; D not resolved. The CDR3 sequence is 11 residues long. V lost 4 bases and J 6 bases, leaving 6 bases between the germline ends. In germline, CDR1 is ENHRY, CDR2 SYGVKD. CDR3 sequence: CAISGVAEAFF. The CDR3 region has the DNA TGTGCCATCAGTGGAGTGGCTGAAGCTTTCTTT.

The gene calls are TRBV7-2 and TRBJ1-1; 9 bases map to TRBD1. The germline CDR1 and CDR2 sequences are SGHTA and FQGNSA. The CDR3 loop spans 14 amino acids. The junction had 4 bases not matched to a gene; V was cut back by 5 bases and J by 3 bases. The CDR3 sequence is CASSQQGAYTEAFF. In nucleotides, the CDR3 is TGTGCCAGCAGCCAACAGGGGGCTTACACTGAAGCTTTCTTT.

This clone showed up just a few times. This chain connects TRBV23-1 to TRBJ1-5; D gene ambiguous. TRBV23-1 is reported as an ORF; its role is uncertain. The CDR3 is made up of 17 amino acids. V was trimmed by 0 bases and J by 1 base, leaving 13 bases between them. CDR3 DNA sequence: TGCGCCAGCAGTCAATCCCTGGGTCCGCGCAGCAATCAGCCCCAGCATTTT. Translation: CASSQSLGPRSNQPQHF.

The rearrangement joins TRBV5-1 to TRBJ2-3; 9 bases agree with TRBD2. Germline CDR1 SGHRS, CDR2 YFSETQ. J was trimmed by 4 bases and V by 5 bases; bases with no gene match: 14. The CDR3 is 17 amino acids. The CDR3 bases are TGCGCCAGCAGTCTCTGGGGTAGCGGGGGTGGCGCAGATACGCAGTATTTT. This translates into CASSLWGSGGGADTQYF.

This clone was detected only a few times. This chain links TRBV7-7 with TRBJ2-3, with D uncertain. The CDR3 covers 13 residues. Between the trimmed V and J ends, which lost 5 bases and 4 bases, there was a span of 10 bases. Germline assignment: CDR1 SSHAT and CDR2 FNYEAQ (reference sequence). CDR3 sequence: CASSLWSADTQYF. CDR3 nucleotides: TGTGCCAGCAGCCTTTGGTCTGCAGATACGCAGTATTTT.

To note about this clone: Other DNA sequences in this specimen translate into the identical CDR3. The J gene is TRBJ2-7, the V gene TRBV18; D is unclear. Trimming pared 3 bases from V and 0 bases from J, leaving 3 bases between. The CDR3 has 12 residues. CDR1 is KGHSH, CDR2 LQKENI, per germline. In nucleotides, the CDR3 is TGTGCCAGCTCACCGAGCTCCTACGAGCAGTACTTC. Translation gives CASSPSSYEQYF. Full variable domain (missing parts from reference TRBV18 and TRBJ2-7): NAGVMQNPRHLVRRRGQEARLRCSPMKGHSHVYWYRQLPEEGLKFMVYLQKENIIDESGMPKERFSAEFPKEGPSILRIQQVVRGDSAAYFCASSPSSYEQYFGPGTRLTVT.

The chain links TRBV28 to TRBJ1-2; 8 nucleotides align to TRBD1. CDR1 is MDHEN, CDR2 SYDVKM, per germline. The junction had 4 bases not matched to a gene; V was cut back by 0 bases and J by 7 bases. The CDR3 extends over 14 amino acids. The CDR3 region has the DNA TGTGCCAGCAGTTTATGGGCACAGGGGGGTGGCTACACCTTC. Its protein product is CASSLWAQGGGYTF.

This chain joins TRBV25-1 and TRBJ2-1; 10 bases are shared with TRBD1. In germline, CDR1 is MGHDK, CDR2 SYGVNS. V shed 2 bases and J 2 bases; nucleotides not matched to a gene: 9. The CDR3 covers 18 residues. CDR3 DNA: TGTGCCAGCAGTGAAGGCGACAGGGGGCTTCACCCCTACAATGAGCAGTTCTTC. Protein product: CASSEGDRGLHPYNEQFF.

This clone was detected a few times. The V and J genes are TRBV28 and TRBJ2-6; the D call may be TRBD1 or TRBD2 (6 bases each). Germline V gene sequence: CDR1 MDHEN, CDR2 SYDVKM. The CDR3 runs to 16 residues. The V gene lost 10 bases and the J gene lost 2 bases, with 18 bases spanning the gap. The CDR3 region has the DNA TGTGCCACCAGGGGCAGGGAGGAGGCTGGGGCCAACGTCCTGACTTTC. Its translation: CATRGREEAGANVLTF.

A few counts support this clone. V usage is TRBV4-2 and J usage is TRBJ2-5; D gene uncertain. Per the germline V gene, CDR1 is LGHNA and CDR2 is YNFKEQ. The CDR3 sequence is 14 residues long. The V end lost 0 bases, the J end lost 1 base, and 6 bases lay between the germline ends. The CDR3 loop is CASSQDPTQETQYF. The CDR3, as DNA: TGTGCCAGCAGCCAAGACCCTACCCAAGAGACCCAGTACTTC.

This clone was seen a handful of times. The same CDR3 is also encoded by other DNA sequences in this sample. The chain couples TRBV7-2 to TRBJ2-7; D not certain. This CDR3 has 14 residues. The V and J ends lost 1 base and 0 bases respectively, with 7 bases between them. Germline V gene sequence: CDR1 SGHTA, CDR2 FQGNSA. The chain's CDR3 is CASSLGGFSYEQYF. DNA of the CDR3: TGTGCCAGCAGCTTAGGGGGATTCTCCTACGAGCAGTACTTC.

This clone was detected only a few times. The chain is built from TRBV10-3 and TRBJ1-2; TRBD1 matches 8 bases. Germline values: CDR1 ENHRY, CDR2 SYGVKD. CDR3 length: 13 amino acids. After removal of 6 bases from V and 5 bases from J, the junction contained 5 bases not matched to a gene. The CDR3 DNA is TGTGCCATCAGGTCAGGGGGCGCATATGGCTACACCTTC. It translates to CAIRSGGAYGYTF.

The CDR3 protein is CASSLRSPTSGITDTQYF. CDR3 nucleotide sequence: TGCGCCAGCAGCTTGCGCTCCCCGACTAGCGGGATCACAGATACGCAGTATTTT. The genes are TRBV5-1 and TRBJ2-3; 11 positions match TRBD2. Germline V CDR1 and CDR2: SGHRS, YFSETQ. The CDR3 contains 18 residues. V shed 1 base, J shed 2 bases, and the junction held 9 bases outside the gene matches.

The chain links TRBV7-2 to TRBJ2-7; 9 bases fit TRBD2. This CDR3 is built from 14 residues. The J segment lost 6 bases and the V segment lost 5 bases, leaving 8 bases of the junction unmatched. Germline-derived CDR1 and CDR2 are SGHTA and FQGNSA. In nucleotides, the CDR3 is TGTGCCAGCAGCCCGGCGGGAGGGCTCTCCGAGCAGTACTTC. Its translation is CASSPAGGLSEQYF.

This clone came up a few times. The chain has TRBV7-9 and TRBJ2-5; weak D call: TRBD1 (6 bases). V lost 4 bases to trimming and J lost 0 bases, with 15 bases between them. CDR3 size: 16 residues. CDR1 is SEHNR, CDR2 FQNEAQ, per germline (reference sequence). The CDR3 loop is CASSSRQETYQETQYF. The DNA for the CDR3 is TGTGCCAGCAGCTCCCGACAGGAAACGTACCAAGAGACCCAGTACTTC.

This clone was counted a few times. The chain joins TRBV6-5 to TRBJ2-3; TRBD1 or TRBD2 may be the D gene (6 bases each). This CDR3 comprises 12 residues. Germline V lookup: CDR1 MNHEY, CDR2 SVGAGI. Trimming took off 2 bases at V and 8 bases at J, with 8 bases between the two ends. The CDR3 DNA follows: TGTGCCAGCAGTTACGGAGGGGGTACGCAGTATTTT. Residues: CASSYGGGTQYF.

A remark on this clone: The sample holds other DNA sequences that translate to the same CDR3. The V gene is TRBV7-9, the J gene TRBJ2-3; D gene ambiguous. Trimming shortened V by 2 bases and J by 0 bases, and 9 bases separated the two germline ends. The CDR3 contains 15 residues. Germline CDR1 and CDR2: SEHNR and FQNEAQ (reference sequence). CDR3 protein: CASSLQGLSTDTQYF. DNA of the CDR3: TGTGCCAGCAGCTTACAAGGGCTAAGCACAGATACGCAGTATTTT. Complete variable domain (other parts from reference TRBV7-9 and TRBJ2-3): DTGVSQNPRHKITKRGQNVTFRCDPISEHNRLYWYRQTLGQGPEFLTYFQNEAQLEKSRLLSDRFSAERPKGSFSTLEIQRTEQGDSAMYLCASSLQGLSTDTQYFGPGTRLTVL.

V is TRBV28 and J is TRBJ1-1; D is unresolved. Trimming shortened V by 2 bases and J by 0 bases, and 7 bases separated the two germline ends. This CDR3 is 14 amino acids long. The germline V gene has CDR1 MDHEN and CDR2 SYDVKM. CDR3 DNA: TGTGCCAGCAGTTTACCGGCAGTGAACACTGAAGCTTTCTTT. Translating it yields CASSLPAVNTEAFF.

The CDR3 loop reads CASGPKDRGPYTF. CDR3 DNA sequence: TGTGCTAGTGGTCCAAAGGACAGGGGCCCCTACACCTTC. The chain joins TRBV12-5 to TRBJ1-2; 9 positions match TRBD1. The CDR3 is 13 residues long. The germline CDR1 and CDR2 sequences are LGHNT and FRNRAP. V lost 5 bases to trimming and J lost 10 bases; unmatched junction nucleotides: 8.

The sample holds a few counts of this clone. The V gene is TRBV7-2, the J gene TRBJ2-7, with 8 bases matching TRBD1. V dropped 1 base and J dropped 7; count of bases not matched to a gene: 6. Germline V gives CDR1 SGHTA, CDR2 FQGNSA. This CDR3 is built from 14 residues. CDR3 sequence reads: CASSLGNHRGEQYF. The CDR3 nucleotides are TGTGCCAGCAGCTTAGGCAACCACAGGGGGGAGCAGTACTTC.

The rearrangement joins TRBV6-1 to TRBJ1-5; D unclear. The CDR3 extends over 16 amino acids. The germline gives CDR1 MNHNS, CDR2 SASEGT. The V end was cut by 3 bases, the J end by 0 bases, with 12 bases between. CDR3 nucleotide sequence: TGTGCCAGCAGTGAGTTAGTGGGGATTAGCAATCAGCCCCAGCATTTT. This gives the protein CASSELVGISNQPQHF.